A selection of T cell receptor beta chains follows, all from one sample in a study of shared clonotypes between healthy human individuals. Sequenced by immunoSEQ multiplex PCR; TCRdb stores in-frame clones only, minus some. The sample has approximately 2.3 million clones; 85% to 95% are singletons. Specimen: naive CD4+ T cells from PBMCs. Source of these receptors: a man aged 18 to 29 in good health. Some clones in this sample may be carry-over from other donors' samples. The CDR3 runs from the conserved cysteine through the conserved F or W. The D gene is left open where the match is weak.

TRBJ1-1	TRBV11-2	-	TGTGCCAGCAGCTTAGCGGGACGGACCACTGAAGCTTTCTTT	CASSLAGRTTEAFF
TRBJ1-1	TRBV18	-	TGTGCCAGCTCACCACTTCAGGGGAACACTGAAGCTTTCTTT	CASSPLQGNTEAFF
TRBJ1-1	TRBV28	-	TGTGCCAGCAGCCCCCATAGAGCGAACACTGAAGCTTTCTTT	CASSPHRANTEAFF
TRBJ2-5	TRBV14	TRBD2	TGTGCCAGCAGCCCAGGGACTAGCATCATAGGAAGAGGCCAAGAGACCCAGTACTTC	CASSPGTSIIGRGQETQYF
TRBJ2-7	TRBV7-9	TRBD1	TGTGCCAGCGGACAGGGGCCCTACTCCTACGAGCAGTACTTC	CASGQGPYSYEQYF
TRBJ2-2	TRBV4-1	-	TGCGCCAGCAGCCAAGACCCTCCTGGGGAGCTGTTTTTT	CASSQDPPGELFF
TRBJ2-7	TRBV9	-	TGTGCCAGCAGCGTAGGGACGGGGGAGCAGTACTTC	CASSVGTGEQYF
TRBJ2-7	TRBV11-2	-	TGTGCCAGCAGCTTAGTGCATGCGTACGAGCAGTACTTC	CASSLVHAYEQYF
TRBJ1-1	TRBV28	-	TGTGCCAGCAGTCTCGACGGGTACACTGAAGCTTTCTTT	CASSLDGYTEAFF
TRBJ1-1	TRBV2	TRBD1	TGTGCCAGCAGTGTATCCTCCGGGACAGGGGGCGCGGACACTGAAGCTTTCTTT	CASSVSSGTGGADTEAFF
TRBJ2-3	TRBV28	TRBD1	TGTGCCAGCAGTAGGCGGACAGGAGGCACAGATACGCAGTATTTT	CASSRRTGGTDTQYF
TRBJ2-1	TRBV27	-	TGTGCCAGCATCGACCGGTGGGTGGTGAATGAGCAGTTCTTC	CASIDRWVVNEQFF
TRBJ1-2	TRBV2	TRBD1	TGTGCCAGCAGTGGGACAGGGGGCGTAAGCGTACGTGGCTACACCTTC	CASSGTGGVSVRGYTF
TRBJ1-2	TRBV28	-	TGTGCCACCCACTCCCAGCAATTCCTTAACTATGGCTACACCTTC	CATHSQQFLNYGYTF
TRBJ2-3	TRBV29-1	-	TGCAGCGTTGAAAAGGGGGATACGCAGTATTTT	CSVEKGDTQYF
TRBJ1-5	TRBV21-1	-	TGTGCCAGCAGCAAAGGACAGGGGGGACCAATGGTGGGCAATCAGCCCCAGCATTTT	CASSKGQGGPMVGNQPQHF
TRBJ1-5	TRBV27	-	TGTGCCAGCAGTTCCATACTCGGTCAGCCCCAGCATTTT	CASSSILGQPQHF
TRBJ1-1	TRBV28	-	TGTGCCAGCAGTATCAACGACAGGACCCGAAGTCCGGGTGAAGCTTTCTTT	CASSINDRTRSPGEAFF
TRBJ2-7	TRBV19	-	TGTGCCACCTCGCAGGGAGGCCGAGGGGACGAGCAGTACTTC	CATSQGGRGDEQYF
TRBJ1-2	TRBV6-1	TRBD1	TGTGCCAGCAGTGAACGGGGACAGGAAGGGAACTATGGCTACACCTTC	CASSERGQEGNYGYTF
TRBJ2-2	TRBV5-1	TRBD1	TGCGCCAGCAGCTTGGACGTAGGGACAGGCGTATCCGGGGAGCTGTTTTTT	CASSLDVGTGVSGELFF
TRBJ2-1	TRBV11-2	-	TGTGCCAGCAGCTTAGTAGGGAGTATGGGGCGCAATGAGCAGTTCTTC	CASSLVGSMGRNEQFF
TRBJ2-4	TRBV28	-	TGTGCCAGCAGTCCAGGGGTGGCCTTAAACATTCAGTACTTC	CASSPGVALNIQYF
TRBJ2-5	TRBV6-1	-	TGTGCCAGCATGAGGGAGGGGGGGGATAGCGAGACCCAGTACTTC	CASMREGGDSETQYF
TRBJ1-4	TRBV6-5	-	TGTGCCAGCAGACTAAGGCCGTATACAGGGGAAAAACTGTTTTTT	CASRLRPYTGEKLFF